This TCR beta chain was recovered during a study of T cell repertoires in cytomegalovirus infection. The V end lost 4 bases, the J end lost 6 bases, and 6 bases lay between the germline ends. In germline, CDR1 is MNHEY, CDR2 SVGEGT. There are 12 residues in the CDR3. Broader study findings: CMV-specific TCR beta clonotypes restricted by HLA-C dominated the ex vivo response.

TCRdb re-derived calls from the reads in MiXCR, one entry per CDR3 protein. The sample holds approximately 590,000 distinct CDR3 sequences, 40% seen once. This clonotype was detected a few times. What it recognizes is unknown. The material sequenced was cultured PBMCs, taken from culture after CMV antigen stimulation. V gene TRBV6-2 or TRBV6-3 combines with J gene TRBJ2-2; D is uncertain. This clonotype originated in a human donor in good health (CMV status not recorded). Some clones in this sample may be carry-over from other donors' samples. In nucleotides, the CDR3 is TGTGCCAGCAGTTGGTTTTCCGGGGAGCTGTTTTTT. Translation: CASSWFSGELFF.